This T cell receptor beta chain was identified in a study of Graves' ophthalmopathy and Graves' hyperthyroidism. Unmatched junction bases numbered 12, after V lost 3 bases and J lost 4 bases. The CDR3 extends over 17 amino acids. The V gene's germline CDR1 is SGHVS and CDR2 FQNEAQ. The table lists this clonotype with many counts. RNA transcripts served as template for amplifying TCR beta CDR3 sequences. RT-PCR with HTBI primers came first, then second-round multiplex PCR. From the multiplex PCR reads, TCRdb called clonotypes with MiXCR, one entry per CDR3 protein. The profile shows 350,000 to 400,000 distinct CDR3 sequences, approximately 15% of them singletons.

Input material: peripheral blood. This sequence was found in a woman aged 18-29 years with stable Graves' hyperthyroidism. V and J are TRBV7-8 and TRBJ1-5; 7 nucleotides agree with TRBD1. The CDR3 here is CASSLQWWGGQNQPQHF. In DNA, the CDR3 is TGTGCCAGCAGCTTGCAATGGTGGGGGGGACAGAATCAGCCCCAGCATTTT.